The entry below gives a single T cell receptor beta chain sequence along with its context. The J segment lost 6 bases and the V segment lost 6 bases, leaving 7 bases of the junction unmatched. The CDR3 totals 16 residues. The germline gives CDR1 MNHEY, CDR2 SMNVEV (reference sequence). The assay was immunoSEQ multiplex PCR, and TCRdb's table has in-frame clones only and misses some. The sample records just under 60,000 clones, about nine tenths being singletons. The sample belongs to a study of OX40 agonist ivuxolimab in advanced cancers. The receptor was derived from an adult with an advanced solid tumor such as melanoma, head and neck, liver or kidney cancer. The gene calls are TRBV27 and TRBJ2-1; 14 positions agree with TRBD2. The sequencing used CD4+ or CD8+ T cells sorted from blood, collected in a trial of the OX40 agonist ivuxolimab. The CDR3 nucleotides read TGTGCCAGCAGAAGGACTAGCGGGAGGTTTTTCAATGAGCAGTTCTTC. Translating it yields CASRRTSGRFFNEQFF.